This T cell receptor beta chain was captured by sequencing in a study of CD8 T cells in ankylosing spondylitis. Findings and limits, study-wide: Researchers reportedly found disease-linked clones significantly enriched in matched ankylosing spondylitis synovial fluid.

CDR3 length equals 17 residues. Germline V gene lookup returns CDR1 SGHRS and CDR2 YFSETQ. Trimming at V came to 3 bases and at J to 1 base, leaving 12 bases not matched to a gene. There are many counts of this clonotype. Its target is unknown. One entry per CDR3 protein, called by TCRdb with MiXCR from the 5' RACE reads. Among 200,000 to 250,000 distinct CDR3 sequences listed, approximately 12% were seen once. Sequencing was done on a sample of blood, either unsorted or a sorted T cell fraction (not recorded which). The chain carries TRBV5-1 and TRBJ2-7; 8 nucleotides line up with TRBD2. The sequence was collected from a male donor with ankylosing spondylitis or in good health (not recorded which). The chain's CDR3 is CASSSSGYLKGSYEQYF. Written as DNA, the CDR3 is TGCGCCAGCAGCTCTAGCGGGTACCTAAAGGGGTCCTACGAGCAGTACTTC.